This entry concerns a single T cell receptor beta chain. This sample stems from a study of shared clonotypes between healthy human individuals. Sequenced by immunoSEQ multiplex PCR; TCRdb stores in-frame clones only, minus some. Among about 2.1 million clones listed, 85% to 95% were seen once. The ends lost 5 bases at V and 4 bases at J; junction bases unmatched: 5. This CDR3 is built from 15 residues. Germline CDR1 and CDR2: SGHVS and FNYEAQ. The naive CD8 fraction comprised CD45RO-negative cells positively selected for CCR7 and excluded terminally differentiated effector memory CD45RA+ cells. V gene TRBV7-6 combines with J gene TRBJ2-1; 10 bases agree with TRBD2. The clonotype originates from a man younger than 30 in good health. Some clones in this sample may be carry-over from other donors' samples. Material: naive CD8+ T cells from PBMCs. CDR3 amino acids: CASSGGLAVYNEQFF. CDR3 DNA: TGTGCCAGCAGCGGAGGACTAGCGGTTTACAATGAGCAGTTCTTC.